This TCR beta chain was profiled in a study of Ad26.COV2.S vaccination and SARS-CoV-2 variants. Treatment defined: over 15 received Ad26.COV2.S at low or high dose, single or two shots; roughly five received placebo; per-sample allocation not given. Each sample was drawn 63 days after the first injection (of vaccine or placebo). Sequencing was performed with immunoSEQ multiplex PCR; in TCRdb, only in-frame clones are kept and a portion is missing. This table holds roughly 700,000 clones, approximately 88% found once. This TCR was sampled from a person aged 18 to 59 who received the Ad26.COV2.S COVID-19 vaccine or a placebo. Source: peripheral blood, taken in a trial of Ad26.COV2.S vaccine versus placebo.

The CDR3 here is CASSLFNLVDTQYF. The DNA of the CDR3 is TGTGCCAGCAGCTTATTTAATCTAGTAGATACGCAGTATTTT. J is TRBJ2-3 and V is TRBV11-2, with unresolved D. CDR3 length equals 14 residues. V shed 2 bases and J shed 5 bases, with 11 bases lying between them. The germline CDR1 and CDR2 sequences are SGHAT and FQNNGV.